Below are 5 T cell receptor beta chains sequenced from a single sample in a study of shared clonotypes between healthy human individuals. Repertoires were generated with immunoSEQ multiplex PCR, while TCRdb's copy carries only in-frame clones and drops some. The data hold 2,500,000 or so clones, with roughly 92% observed a single time. Sequencing was performed on naive CD4+ T cells sorted from blood. Subset in this sample: CD45RA+ positively selected. These receptors were taken from a young man in good health.

This clone was recorded only once. The J gene is TRBJ2-7, the V gene TRBV6-1; either TRBD1 or TRBD2 may fit D (5 bases each). This CDR3 is 15 amino acids long. Germline lookup yields CDR1 MNHNS and CDR2 SASEGT. V lost 6 bases and J lost 3, with 18 bases in between. The CDR3 loop is CASRRARGTDYEQYF. In nucleotides, the CDR3 is TGTGCCAGCAGGCGCGCTAGAGGGACCGACTACGAGCAGTACTTC.

V usage is TRBV9 and J usage is TRBJ1-1; no reliable D call. V shed 7 bases and J shed 3 bases, with 13 bases lying between them. The CDR3 is made up of 13 amino acids. Germline CDR1 and CDR2: SGDLS and YYNGEE. CDR3 DNA: TGTGCCAGCGGGGAGAATATCGACACTGAAGCTTTCTTT. Residues: CASGENIDTEAFF.

J is TRBJ1-2 and V is TRBV5-5, with D possibly being TRBD1 (6 bases). CDR3 length equals 17 residues. Trimming removed 1 base from V and 8 bases from J, with 24 bases in between. Germline loops: CDR1 SGHKS, CDR2 YYEKEE (reference sequence). CDR3 protein: CASSLFLGVDRMGGYTF. CDR3 DNA sequence: TGTGCCAGCAGCTTGTTCCTCGGCGTTGACAGGATGGGCGGCTACACCTTC.

The V and J genes are TRBV6-5 and TRBJ2-1; no firm D call. This CDR3 comprises 13 residues. V was cut by 7 bases and J by 5 bases, with 12 bases left in between. Germline assignment: CDR1 MNHEY and CDR2 SVGAGI. The chain's CDR3 is CASTKSAHNEQFF. The CDR3 DNA reads as TGTGCCAGCACCAAATCGGCACACAATGAGCAGTTCTTC.

This rearrangement joins TRBV7-2 to TRBJ1-4; D ambiguous. The CDR3 sequence is 12 residues long. CDR1 and CDR2 from the germline V gene are SGHTA and FQGNSA. The germline V and J ends were trimmed by 5 bases and 4 bases, with 5 bases remaining between them. As DNA, the CDR3 is TGTGCCAGCAGCGCCTATAATGAAAAACTGTTTTTT. As protein: CASSAYNEKLFF.